This TCR beta chain was retrieved from a study of Tregs in tolerant kidney transplant recipients. Background on the study: Related graft donors supplied nonmyeloablative bone marrow transplants, and mixed chimerism was transient.

Generated by immunoSEQ multiplex PCR, the TCRdb table keeps only in-frame clones and is missing some. The sample has some 11,000 clones, around 91% seen once; the top ten hold approximately 6%. Note on this clone: What it binds is unknown.

V was cut by 2 bases and J by 5 bases, with 9 bases left in between. Per germline, CDR1 SGHTA and CDR2 FQGTGA. This CDR3 is built from 13 residues. The chain links TRBV7-3 to TRBJ2-5; D is perhaps TRBD1 (6 bases). The TCR comes from a human patient who received a combined kidney and bone marrow transplant. The sample in question was Tregs from blood cultured with allogeneic cells, obtained before the transplant. The CDR3 DNA reads TGTGCCAGCAGCTTAGGCACAGGGGAGACCCAGTACTTC. Protein sequence: CASSLGTGETQYF.